The 21 T cell receptor beta chains below come from one sample, sequenced in a study of CD8+ T cells in alopecia areata. The sequencing template was cDNA reverse transcribed from extracted RNA. TCRdb's table, derived via immunoSEQ multiplex PCR, lists solely in-frame clones and lacks some. The sample has 150,000 or so clones, over 70% seen once. The source material was CD8+ T cells sorted from blood, sampled at week 0. The receptors shown here come from a human donor with alopecia areata.

The V and J genes are TRBV6-5 and TRBJ1-4; 8 positions agree with TRBD1. Germline V lookup: CDR1 MNHEY, CDR2 SVGAGI. The V segment lost 2 bases and the J segment 8 bases; nucleotides outside the gene matches: 7. CDR3 size: 15 residues. The CDR3 protein is CASSYTTGEREKLFF. The CDR3 DNA reads as TGTGCCAGCAGTTACACGACAGGGGAAAGGGAAAAACTGTTTTTT.

V gene TRBV4-1 combines with J gene TRBJ2-7; D might be TRBD2 (6 bases). Germline V gene sequence: CDR1 MGHRA, CDR2 YSYEKL. V gave up 3 bases and J gave up 2 bases, with 17 bases separating them. This CDR3 region has 16 residues. This CDR3 reads CASSQITGDSTYEQYF. The CDR3 DNA reads as TGCGCCAGCAGCCAGATCACGGGGGACTCCACCTACGAGCAGTACTTC.

V is TRBV19 and J is TRBJ1-4; D might be TRBD1 (5 bases). Germline values: CDR1 LNHDA, CDR2 SQIVND (reference sequence). Trimming cost V 6 bases and J 6 bases, with 14 bases left between them. CDR3 length: 14 residues. In DNA, the CDR3 is TGTGCCAGTAGCCCCGGGACGTGGGATGAAAAACTGTTTTTT. Translated: CASSPGTWDEKLFF.

The V gene is TRBV25-1, the J gene TRBJ2-7; 7 nucleotides line up with TRBD1. The CDR3 is made up of 11 amino acids. The germline CDR1 and CDR2 sequences are MGHDK and SYGVNS. The ends lost 8 bases at V and 3 bases at J; junction bases unmatched: 1. In DNA form, the CDR3 reads TGTGCCAGCGGGGACAGCTACGAGCAGTACTTC. Encoded protein: CASGDSYEQYF.

In its sample, this clone was seen a few times. The genes are TRBV5-1 and TRBJ1-1; D might be TRBD1 (6 bases). The CDR3 runs 16 residues. Germline CDR1 and CDR2: SGHRS and YFSETQ. Deletions cut 5 bases from V and 6 bases from J, with 23 bases between. CDR3 nucleotides: TGCGCCAGCAGGGGATCCGGACAGCTTCGGATTGCTGAAGCTTTCTTT. It specifies CASRGSGQLRIAEAFF.

V usage is TRBV9 and J usage is TRBJ2-7; D is ambiguous. The V gene lost 0 bases and the J gene lost 5 bases, with 12 bases spanning the gap. The length of the CDR3 is 14 residues. Looked up from germline, CDR1 is SGDLS and CDR2 is YYNGEE. CDR3 in DNA: TGTGCCAGCAGCGTAGGGTGGGGATCGGACGAGCAGTACTTC. Its translation is CASSVGWGSDEQYF. The full variable domain, completed using reference TRBV9 and TRBJ2-7, is DSGVTQTPKHLITATGQRVTLRCSPRSGDLSVYWYQQSLDQGLQFLIQYYNGEERAKGNILERFSAQQFPDLHSELNLSSLELGDSALYFCASSVGWGSDEQYFGPGTRLTVT.

The chain couples TRBV27 to TRBJ2-7; 8 nucleotides align to TRBD2. Germline CDR1 and CDR2: MNHEY and SMNVEV (reference sequence). The junction had 12 bases not matched to a gene; V was cut back by 5 bases and J by 3 bases. The CDR3 totals 16 residues. CDR3 sequence: CASSIHSGGPFYEQYF. The CDR3 DNA follows: TGTGCCAGCAGTATCCACTCGGGGGGGCCTTTCTACGAGCAGTACTTC.

The chain is built from TRBV19 and TRBJ1-1, with D possibly being TRBD1 (6 bases). Germline V CDR1 and CDR2: LNHDA, SQIVND (reference sequence). This CDR3 contains 14 residues. The germline V and J ends were trimmed by 3 bases and 4 bases, with 12 bases remaining between them. The CDR3 DNA reads as TGTGCCAGTAGTATTCCACAGGGACCCACTGAAGCTTTCTTT. It codes for CASSIPQGPTEAFF.

This chain joins TRBV25-1 and TRBJ2-1; D not certain. The CDR3 is 13 residues long. Germline CDR1 is MGHDK and CDR2 is SYGVNS. The V and J ends lost 6 bases and 5 bases respectively, with 11 bases between them. Here the CDR3 reads CASRESGNNEQFF. The DNA of the CDR3 is TGTGCCAGCAGAGAAAGTGGTAACAATGAGCAGTTCTTC.

CDR3 coding DNA: TGTGCCAGCAGTTTAAGTCAGTTCTACGAGCAGTACTTC. This gives the protein CASSLSQFYEQYF. The chain joins TRBV28 to TRBJ2-7; D remains unclear. The CDR3 is 13 residues long. Trimming pared 2 bases from V and 3 bases from J, leaving 8 bases between. Germline V gene lookup returns CDR1 MDHEN and CDR2 SYDVKM.

V usage is TRBV11-2 and J usage is TRBJ2-7; possibly TRBD1 or TRBD2 for D (5 bases each). CDR3 length: 12 residues. Germline lookup yields CDR1 SGHAT and CDR2 FQNNGV. The germline V and J ends were trimmed by 10 bases and 3 bases, with 13 bases remaining between them. The CDR3 spells CATNEGNYEQYF. Written as DNA, the CDR3 is TGTGCCACCAACGAGGGGAACTACGAGCAGTACTTC.

Here the CDR3 reads CASSPSIAGGSYNEQFF. For the CDR3, the DNA is TGTGCCAGCAGCCCCTCCATAGCGGGAGGGAGCTACAATGAGCAGTTCTTC. V is TRBV13 and J is TRBJ2-1; 11 nucleotides agree with TRBD2. Per the germline V gene, CDR1 is PRHDT and CDR2 is FYEKMQ (reference sequence). CDR3 length: 17 amino acids. The junction had 9 bases not matched to a gene; V was cut back by 5 bases and J by 3 bases. The entire variable domain, with the rest obtained from reference TRBV13 and TRBJ2-1, is as follows: AAGVIQSPRHLIKEKRETATLKCYPIPRHDTVYWYQQGPGQDPQFLISFYEKMQSDKGSIPDRFSAQQFSDYHSELNMSSLELGDSALYFCASSPSIAGGSYNEQFFGPGTRLTVL.

The chain carries TRBV30 and TRBJ2-3; D might be TRBD1 (5 bases). The CDR3 sequence is 14 residues long. V was cut by 0 bases and J by 6 bases, with 13 bases left in between. CDR1 is GTSNPN, CDR2 SVGIG, per germline (reference sequence). The CDR3 region has the DNA TGTGCCTGGAGTGTATCAGGGATTCCGGATACGCAGTATTTT. It translates to CAWSVSGIPDTQYF. Full variable domain (outside the CDR3, taken from reference TRBV30 and TRBJ2-3): SQTIHQWPATLVQPVGSPLSLECTVEGTSNPNLYWYRQAAGRGLQLLFYSVGIGQISSEVPQNLSASRPQDRQFILSSKKLLLSDSGFYLCAWSVSGIPDTQYFGPGTRLTVL.

The DNA for the CDR3 is TGTGCCAGCAGCTTAGGTGGGACTGGTAACTACAATGAGCAGTTCTTC. Amino acid sequence: CASSLGGTGNYNEQFF. The V and J genes are TRBV7-8 and TRBJ2-1; tentative D call: TRBD2 (6 bases). Germline CDR1 SGHVS, CDR2 FQNEAQ. With 1 base removed from V and 3 bases from J, the gap between germline ends came to 13 bases. There are 16 residues in the CDR3. Looking up the rest from reference TRBV7-8 and TRBJ2-1 gives the full variable domain: GAGVSQSPRYKVAKRGQDVALRCDPISGHVSLFWYQQALGQGPEFLTYFQNEAQLDKSGLPSDRFFAERPEGSVSTLKIQRTQQEDSAVYLCASSLGGTGNYNEQFFGPGTRLTVL.

The chain links TRBV9 to TRBJ2-7, with a tentative D call TRBD1 (5 bases). The germline V gene encodes CDR1 SGDLS and CDR2 YYNGEE. Trimming removed 3 bases at V and 5 bases at J, with 12 bases between. The CDR3 has 13 amino acids. The DNA of the CDR3 is TGTGCCAGCAGCGCCCGACAGTTCCACGAGCAGTACTTC. It yields the protein CASSARQFHEQYF.

This clone was seen once. The V call is TRBV5-1, the J call TRBJ2-7; TRBD2 aligns across 11 bases. Losses at the gene ends were 0 bases for V and 4 bases for J; bases not matched to a gene: 0. Per the germline V gene, CDR1 is SGHRS and CDR2 is YFSETQ. The CDR3 extends over 14 amino acids. The CDR3 here is CASSLGTSGYEQYF. The CDR3 bases are TGCGCCAGCAGCTTGGGGACTAGCGGGTACGAGCAGTACTTC.

The J gene is TRBJ2-1, the V gene TRBV9, with 10 bases matching TRBD2. CDR1 and CDR2 from the germline V gene are SGDLS and YYNGEE. The CDR3 spans 17 residues. Unmatched junction bases numbered 5, after V lost 0 bases and J lost 2 bases. The CDR3 DNA reads TGTGCCAGCAGCGTAGCTCAGGGGACTAGCGCCTACAATGAGCAGTTCTTC. Translation: CASSVAQGTSAYNEQFF. Supplemented by reference TRBV9 and TRBJ2-1, the full variable domain reads DSGVTQTPKHLITATGQRVTLRCSPRSGDLSVYWYQQSLDQGLQFLIQYYNGEERAKGNILERFSAQQFPDLHSELNLSSLELGDSALYFCASSVAQGTSAYNEQFFGPGTRLTVL.

The rearrangement links TRBV5-4 to TRBJ2-7; 8 bases align to TRBD1. The CDR3 contains 13 residues. CDR1 SGHNT and CDR2 YYREEE come from the germline V gene (reference sequence). J gave up 2 bases and V 3 bases, and 1 base lay outside the gene matches. DNA for the CDR3: TGTGCCAGCAGCTGGGGACAGGCCTACGAGCAGTACTTC. Its protein is CASSWGQAYEQYF. Full variable domain (missing parts from reference TRBV5-4 and TRBJ2-7): ETGVTQSPTHLIKTRGQQVTLRCSSQSGHNTVSWYQQALGQGPQFIFQYYREEENGRGNFPPRFSGLQFPNYSSELNVNALELDDSALYLCASSWGQAYEQYFGPGTRLTVT.

This sequence joins TRBV20-1 and TRBJ2-1; unclear D gene. The V gene's germline CDR1 is DFQATT and CDR2 SNEGSKA (reference sequence). The CDR3 spans 11 residues. V shed 5 bases and J shed 4 bases, with 6 bases lying between them. CDR3 coding DNA: TGCAGTGCTCTTTATTACAATGAGCAGTTCTTC. It specifies CSALYYNEQFF.

This clone occurred once. The V and J genes are TRBV19 and TRBJ2-7, with D perhaps matching TRBD1 (5 bases). The CDR3 consists of 14 residues. V was shortened by 5 bases and J by 1 base, with 12 bases between the two germline ends. Germline CDR1 is LNHDA and CDR2 is SQIVND (reference sequence). CDR3 protein: CASSATALSYEQYF. CDR3 DNA sequence: TGTGCCAGTAGTGCGACAGCTCTATCCTACGAGCAGTACTTC.

The chain uses TRBV7-6 and TRBJ2-1, with no clear D. This CDR3 spans 14 amino acids. Between the trimmed V and J ends, which lost 1 base and 6 bases, there was a span of 10 bases. CDR1 and CDR2 (germline): SGHVS, FNYEAQ. The CDR3: CASSLVAGSNEQFF. Written as DNA, the CDR3 is TGTGCCAGCAGCTTAGTGGCCGGGTCCAATGAGCAGTTCTTC. Variable domain in full (rest from reference TRBV7-6 and TRBJ2-1): GAGVSQSPRYKVTKRGQDVALRCDPISGHVSLYWYRQALGQGPEFLTYFNYEAQQDKSGLPNDRFSAERPEGSISTLTIQRTEQRDSAMYRCASSLVAGSNEQFFGPGTRLTVL.